This entry lists 18 T cell receptor beta chains sequenced from one sample in a study of CD8+ T cells in alopecia areata. Treatment here: oral pan-JAK inhibitor, 5-10 mg twice daily. The sequencing template was cDNA reverse transcribed from extracted RNA. Assay used: immunoSEQ multiplex PCR; TCRdb lists only in-frame clones, some missing. The repertoire holds a few hundred thousand clones, 40% to 45% seen once, with about 2.6% in the top ten. The material was CD4+ T cells sorted from blood, obtained between weeks 36 and 40, from a patient treated with tofacitinib. The receptors derive from a human donor with alopecia areata.

The chain has TRBV2 and TRBJ2-1, with 7 bases fitting TRBD2. The V gene's germline CDR1 is SNHLY and CDR2 FYNNEI. This CDR3 region has 16 residues. The V and J ends lost 8 bases and 4 bases, in that order; junction bases with no gene match: 14. The CDR3 loop reads CASSPGGPTKYNEQFF. CDR3 DNA sequence: TGTGCCAGCTCCCCGGGGGGTCCTACCAAATACAATGAGCAGTTCTTC.

This clone was observed a few times. Written as DNA, the CDR3 is TGTGCCAGCAGCCCCGGCACAACGGCCGGGGAGCTGTTTTTT. Translating it yields CASSPGTTAGELFF. V gene TRBV9 combines with J gene TRBJ2-2; D remains ambiguous. Trimming removed 4 bases at V and 6 bases at J, with 13 bases between. The germline CDR1 and CDR2 sequences are SGDLS and YYNGEE. This CDR3 spans 14 amino acids.

The chain is built from TRBV9 and TRBJ2-1; D is tentatively TRBD1 or TRBD2 (6 bases each). The CDR3 spans 14 residues. Trimming removed 3 bases from V and 8 bases from J, with 15 bases in between. CDR1 is SGDLS and CDR2 is YYNGEE in the germline V gene. This CDR3 reads CASSAGGHWDEQFF. The CDR3 nucleotides are TGTGCCAGCAGCGCTGGGGGGCATTGGGATGAGCAGTTCTTC.

With regard to this clone: The sample contains more than one DNA sequence encoding this CDR3. This chain uses TRBV5-1 with TRBJ2-7; D call uncertain. Germline CDR1 is SGHRS and CDR2 is YFSETQ. This CDR3 spans 12 amino acids. Trimming removed 3 bases from V and 3 bases from J, with 7 bases in between. The DNA of the CDR3 is TGCGCCAGCAGCTACGACGGCTACGAGCAGTACTTC. As protein: CASSYDGYEQYF.

The rearrangement uses TRBV30 and TRBJ1-5; TRBD1 agrees at 7 bases. The trim removed 2 bases at V and 6 bases at J, leaving 10 bases unmatched. Germline-derived CDR1 and CDR2 are GTSNPN and SVGIG (reference sequence). The CDR3 totals 15 residues. Here the CDR3 DNA reads TGTGCCTGGAGTCCCGGAGACAGGGTTAGTCAGCCCCAGCATTTT. This translates into CAWSPGDRVSQPQHF.

Here the CDR3 DNA reads TGCGCCAGCCGAAGGGATGGACGGGAGACCCAGTACTTC. Translated: CASRRDGRETQYF. This rearrangement joins TRBV5-1 to TRBJ2-5, with no clear D. CDR3 length: 13 residues. Trimming cost V 7 bases and J 5 bases, with 15 bases left between them. Germline V gene sequence: CDR1 SGHRS, CDR2 YFSETQ.

This clone was seen a few times. The chain couples TRBV29-1 to TRBJ2-3, with 10 bases lining up with TRBD2. V gave up 4 bases and J gave up 6 bases; unmatched junction bases: 7. Germline CDR1 and CDR2: SQVTM and ANQGSEA. CDR3 length equals 14 residues. The CDR3 sequence is CSVATSGMRDTQYF. The CDR3 DNA is TGCAGCGTTGCCACTAGCGGGATGCGGGATACGCAGTATTTT.

The CDR3 reads CASTPAAGGRYEQFF. In DNA, the CDR3 is TGTGCCAGTACTCCCGCCGCAGGGGGCAGGTATGAGCAGTTCTTC. The chain combines TRBV19 with TRBJ2-1, with TRBD1 matching 8 bases. From germline, CDR1 is LNHDA and CDR2 SQIVND (reference sequence). The CDR3 has 15 residues. V shed 7 bases and J 8 bases; nucleotides not matched to a gene: 13.

The rearrangement joins TRBV7-9 to TRBJ2-3; unclear D gene. Trimming took off 5 bases at V and 5 bases at J, with 8 bases between the two ends. Germline V gene lookup returns CDR1 SEHNR and CDR2 FQNEAQ (reference sequence). The CDR3 sequence is 12 residues long. The CDR3 here is CASSPTKDTQYF. CDR3 in DNA: TGTGCCAGCAGCCCTACCAAAGATACGCAGTATTTT.

The chain combines TRBV28 with TRBJ2-1; tentative D call: TRBD2 (5 bases). In germline, CDR1 is MDHEN, CDR2 SYDVKM. V was shortened by 6 bases and J by 4 bases, with 19 bases between the two germline ends. The CDR3 spans 16 residues. The CDR3 sequence: CASSLRGLVGYNEQFF. DNA for the CDR3: TGTGCCAGCAGCTTACGAGGGCTTGTGGGGTACAATGAGCAGTTCTTC.

The chain joins TRBV4-3 to TRBJ2-3, with D tentatively TRBD1 (5 bases). CDR1 and CDR2 (germline): LGHNA, YSLEER. The CDR3 loop spans 15 amino acids. Trimming removed 0 bases at V and 3 bases at J, with 10 bases between. The CDR3 DNA follows: TGCGCCAGCAGCCAAGATAAGACAGATACAGATACGCAGTATTTT. Its translation is CASSQDKTDTDTQYF.

This clone was found a few times. V gene TRBV28 combines with J gene TRBJ2-5; 12 bases match TRBD2. Germline V gives CDR1 MDHEN, CDR2 SYDVKM. CDR3 length equals 17 residues. Trimming took 5 bases from V and 7 from J; bases not matched to a gene: 14. For the CDR3, the DNA is TGTGCCAGCAGTCCCCGGACTAGCGGGGCCCTCCGAGGGACCCAGTACTTC. It translates to CASSPRTSGALRGTQYF.

This clone came up a few times. The chain joins TRBV6-5 to TRBJ2-1; D uncertain. V was cut by 1 base and J by 8 bases, with 3 bases left in between. Germline V CDR1 and CDR2: MNHEY, SVGAGI. The CDR3 runs to 11 residues. CDR3 nucleotides: TGTGCCAGCAGTTACTTGGATGAGCAGTTCTTC. Translation gives CASSYLDEQFF.

This clone has a single count. V and J are TRBV5-1 and TRBJ2-3; D perhaps matches TRBD1 (5 bases). The CDR3 extends over 16 amino acids. Trimming cost V 0 bases and J 2 bases, with 13 bases left between them. CDR1 is SGHRS and CDR2 is YFSETQ in the germline V gene. The DNA of the CDR3 is TGCGCCAGCAGCTTGGATGGGGCCCCTAACACAGATACGCAGTATTTT. Amino acids: CASSLDGAPNTDTQYF.

This clone was found a few times. V is TRBV19 and J is TRBJ2-3; no definite D call. CDR3 length: 14 residues. Germline values: CDR1 LNHDA, CDR2 SQIVND (reference sequence). Trimming took 8 bases from V and 2 from J, leaving 14 bases between them. CDR3 residues: CASSLTGLTDTQYF. The CDR3 nucleotides are TGTGCCAGTTCCCTCACCGGCCTCACAGATACGCAGTATTTT. The whole variable domain, remainder taken from reference TRBV19 and TRBJ2-3, is DGGITQSPKYLFRKEGQNVTLSCEQNLNHDAMYWYRQDPGQGLRLIYYSQIVNDFQKGDIAEGYSVSREKKESFPLTVTSAQKNPTAFYLCASSLTGLTDTQYFGPGTRLTVL.

This clone came up a few times. The chain combines TRBV7-9 with TRBJ2-5; maybe TRBD1 (6 bases). Trimming shortened V by 3 bases and J by 6 bases, and 14 bases separated the two germline ends. The CDR3 is made up of 14 amino acids. Germline V gene data show CDR1 as SEHNR and CDR2 as FQNEAQ (reference sequence). The chain's CDR3 is CASSFSTGMKTQYF. In DNA, the CDR3 is TGTGCCAGCAGCTTTTCAACAGGGATGAAGACCCAGTACTTC.

This clone was picked up many times. The V call is TRBV18, the J call TRBJ1-4; TRBD1 matches at 8 bases. J lost 7 bases, V lost 4 bases, and 11 bases had no gene match. The length of the CDR3 is 16 residues. CDR1 KGHSH and CDR2 LQKENI come from the germline V gene. CDR3 bases: TGTGCCAGCTCACGACGCCTACAGGGGGGAATTGAAAAACTGTTTTTT. Protein product: CASSRRLQGGIEKLFF.

The rearrangement links TRBV9 to TRBJ2-7; D ambiguous. This CDR3 comprises 13 residues. CDR1 and CDR2 from the germline V gene are SGDLS and YYNGEE. Trimming cost V 0 bases and J 7 bases, with 11 bases left between them. The CDR3 reads CASSVDLLTEQYF. In nucleotides, the CDR3 is TGTGCCAGCAGCGTAGATCTTCTTACGGAGCAGTACTTC.